The rows below give T cell receptor beta chains drawn from one sample of a study of T cell responses to AZD1222 COVID-19 vaccine. Produced via immunoSEQ multiplex PCR; TCRdb's table is partial and in-frame only. The sample holds some 150,000 clones, more than 70% seen once. Here the sequenced sample was peripheral blood, taken on day 0 of MenACWY control vaccination. The receptors come from an adult in good health. CDR3s include the opening cysteine and the closing phenylalanine or tryptophan. Fields, in order: CDR3 length, J gene, clone size, D gene, V gene, CDR3 protein, CDR3 DNA. D genes are given only for firm matches. Not every row has a clone size; where given, it reads once, few, many or a size class.

>16|TRBJ2-7|.|TRBD2|TRBV5-1
CASSLEASGSTDEQYF
TGCGCCAGCAGCTTGGAGGCTAGCGGGAGTACAGACGAGCAGTACTTC
>12|TRBJ1-6|.|.|TRBV29-1
CSVQEYNSPLHF
TGCAGCGTACAGGAATATAATTCACCCCTCCACTTT
>17|TRBJ1-6|.|.|TRBV5-1
CASSLAKGNSYNSPLHF
TGCGCCAGCAGCTTGGCTAAGGGGAACTCCTATAATTCACCCCTCCACTTT
>13|TRBJ2-7|once|.|TRBV10-3
CAISDVGGAEQYF
TGTGCCATCAGTGACGTCGGGGGCGCAGAGCAGTACTTC
>15|TRBJ2-5|.|.|TRBV1
CTSSQELGGVKTQYF
TGCACCAGCAGCCAAGAACTAGGGGGGGTGAAGACCCAGTACTTC
>12|TRBJ1-2|.|TRBD1|TRBV29-1
CSVGTGVYGYTF
TGCAGCGTGGGGACAGGAGTCTATGGCTACACCTTC
>16|TRBJ1-3|.|.|TRBV9
CASSVAAGATGNTIYF
TGTGCCAGCAGCGTAGCGGCAGGAGCCACTGGAAACACCATATATTTT
>17|TRBJ2-3|.|TRBD2|TRBV4-1
CASSQEVLAGVPDTQYF
TGCGCCAGCAGCCAAGAAGTTTTGGCGGGAGTGCCAGATACGCAGTATTTT
>18|TRBJ2-2|.|.|TRBV21-1
CASSKVTPGTDAAGELFF
TGTGCCAGCAGCAAAGTTACCCCCGGGACTGATGCCGCCGGGGAGCTGTTTTTT
>18|TRBJ2-3|once|TRBD2|TRBV19
CASSSRLAGRPATDTQYF
TGTGCCAGTAGTTCCCGACTAGCGGGGAGGCCTGCCACAGATACGCAGTATTTT
>15|TRBJ2-1|.|.|TRBV30
CAWGRDSASYNEQFF
TGTGCCTGGGGCCGGGACTCCGCCTCCTACAATGAGCAGTTCTTC
>14|TRBJ2-1|.|TRBD2|TRBV5-6
CASRTSGGISEQFF
TGTGCCAGCAGAACTAGCGGGGGGATCAGTGAGCAGTTCTTC
>15|TRBJ2-2|.|TRBD1|TRBV28
CASSSGTGGRSELFF
TGTGCCAGCAGTTCTGGGACAGGGGGTCGATCGGAGCTGTTTTTT
>11|TRBJ1-1|.|.|TRBV12-3/TRBV12-4
CASSLLGEAFF
TGTGCCAGCAGTTTATTGGGCGAAGCTTTCTTT
>15|TRBJ1-1|.|TRBD1|TRBV6-5
CAIDGTGRSETEAFF
TGTGCCATCGACGGGACAGGGAGGTCGGAGACTGAAGCTTTCTTT
>14|TRBJ1-1|.|.|TRBV4-1
CASSLGAGDTEAFF
TGCGCCAGCAGCCTTGGGGCCGGGGACACTGAAGCTTTCTTT
>16|TRBJ2-7|.|.|TRBV9
CASSGSWDTLTYEQYF
TGTGCCAGCAGCGGCTCCTGGGACACCCTAACCTACGAGCAGTACTTC
>12|TRBJ2-1|.|.|TRBV28
CASSVGADLGVF
TGTGCCAGCAGTGTCGGGGCGGACCTAGGGGTCTTC
>14|TRBJ1-3|.|.|TRBV5-6
CASSLVAGGNTIYF
TGTGCCAGCAGCTTAGTAGCGGGAGGAAACACCATATATTTT
>12|TRBJ1-1|.|.|TRBV30
CAWIPRGGGAFF
TGTGCCTGGATACCTAGGGGGGGAGGAGCTTTCTTT
>14|TRBJ1-1|.|.|TRBV9
CASSPRTANTEAFF
TGTGCCAGCAGCCCCCGGACAGCAAACACTGAAGCTTTCTTT
>16|TRBJ2-7|few|TRBD1|TRBV4-3
CASSQAPGTGSYEQYF
TGCGCCAGCAGCCAGGCTCCCGGGACAGGGTCCTACGAGCAGTACTTC
>14|TRBJ1-1|.|.|TRBV6-2/TRBV6-3
CASSYSIPVTEAFF
TGTGCCAGCAGTTACTCCATACCGGTCACTGAAGCTTTCTTT
>16|TRBJ1-5|.|.|TRBV1
CTSSLEVGGPNQPQHF
TGCACCAGCAGCCTGGAGGTCGGCGGCCCAAATCAGCCCCAGCATTTT
>16|TRBJ1-5|.|.|TRBV4-2
CASSPDLPRTDQPQHF
TGTGCCAGCAGCCCAGACCTCCCCCGGACAGACCAGCCCCAGCATTTT
>14|TRBJ1-2|.|.|TRBV28
CASSSRPINYGYTF
TGTGCCAGCAGTTCCCGACCTATAAACTATGGCTACACCTTC
>14|TRBJ1-2|once|.|TRBV5-1
CASSLEAGEAGYTF
TGCGCCAGCAGCTTGGAGGCAGGGGAGGCGGGCTACACCTTC
>17|TRBJ2-2|.|TRBD2|TRBV7-2
CASSAGTSGIGTGELFF
TGTGCCAGCAGCGCCGGGACTAGCGGGATAGGTACCGGGGAGCTGTTTTTT
>13|TRBJ2-7|.|.|TRBV30
CAWKGDTLYEQYF
TGTGCCTGGAAGGGGGACACCTTATACGAGCAGTACTTC
>14|TRBJ1-5|.|.|TRBV6-1
CASSEEGGDQPQHF
TGTGCCAGCAGTGAAGAAGGAGGGGATCAGCCCCAGCATTTT
>13|TRBJ1-5|few|.|TRBV2
CAVSKRTAQPQHF
TGTGCCGTATCCAAGCGGACTGCTCAGCCCCAGCATTTT
>14|TRBJ1-3|once|.|TRBV4-1
CASSLGLSGNTIYF
TGCGCCAGCAGCTTGGGGCTCTCTGGAAACACCATATATTTT
>14|TRBJ1-1|.|.|TRBV5-5
CASSLVPGNTEAFF
TGTGCCAGCAGCTTGGTCCCGGGGAACACTGAAGCTTTCTTT
>17|TRBJ2-5|.|.|TRBV10-3
CAIRDEGFGGLQETQYF
TGTGCCATCAGGGATGAGGGGTTTGGGGGACTCCAAGAGACCCAGTACTTC
>18|TRBJ1-3|once|.|TRBV7-9
CASSPRFPGSSSGNTIYF
TGTGCCAGCAGCCCTAGGTTCCCCGGGTCCAGCTCTGGAAACACCATATATTTT
>12|TRBJ1-1|few|TRBD1|TRBV12-3/TRBV12-4
CASSSNRGEAFF
TGTGCCAGCAGTTCCAACAGGGGTGAAGCTTTCTTT
>13|TRBJ2-3|.|.|TRBV7-9
CASSSTIDFTQYF
TGTGCCAGCAGCTCGACCATCGACTTTACGCAGTATTTT
>14|TRBJ1-1|.|.|TRBV7-6
CASSLVPMNTEAFF
TGTGCCAGCAGCTTAGTCCCTATGAACACTGAAGCTTTCTTT
>15|TRBJ2-3|.|TRBD1|TRBV27
CASSLLAGGLDTQYF
TGTGCCAGCAGTTTATTGGCAGGGGGATTAGATACGCAGTATTTT
>15|TRBJ2-1|.|TRBD2|TRBV7-3
CASSQGLAVYNEQFF
TGTGCCAGCAGCCAGGGACTAGCGGTCTACAATGAGCAGTTCTTC
>14|TRBJ1-6|.|TRBD1|TRBV6-4
CASSGTGGNSPLHF
TGTGCCAGCAGTGGGACAGGGGGAAATTCACCCCTCCACTTT
>16|TRBJ2-1|once|TRBD1|TRBV7-6
CASSSQDRGKDNEQFF
TGTGCCAGCAGCTCGCAGGACAGGGGGAAAGACAATGAGCAGTTCTTC
>15|TRBJ1-1|.|.|TRBV5-6
CASSPNPGRNTEAFF
TGTGCCAGCAGCCCTAACCCCGGACGGAACACTGAAGCTTTCTTT
>13|TRBJ1-1|.|.|TRBV5-6
CASSLDTNTEAFF
TGTGCCAGCAGCTTGGACACGAACACTGAAGCTTTCTTT
>15|TRBJ2-3|.|.|TRBV4-1
CASSQVGTGTDTQYF
TGCGCCAGCAGCCAAGTGGGAACAGGGACAGATACGCAGTATTTT
>14|TRBJ1-2|.|.|TRBV7-2
CASSLTHRESGYTF
TGTGCCAGCAGCTTAACCCACAGGGAGTCGGGCTACACCTTC
>16|TRBJ1-3|.|.|TRBV21-1
CASSGQGLISGNTIYF
TGTGCCAGCAGCGGACAAGGGCTAATCTCTGGAAACACCATATATTTT
>17|TRBJ1-1|once|TRBD1|TRBV27
CASSSRTGRKGNTEAFF
TGTGCCAGCAGTTCTCGGACAGGGAGGAAGGGGAACACTGAAGCTTTCTTT